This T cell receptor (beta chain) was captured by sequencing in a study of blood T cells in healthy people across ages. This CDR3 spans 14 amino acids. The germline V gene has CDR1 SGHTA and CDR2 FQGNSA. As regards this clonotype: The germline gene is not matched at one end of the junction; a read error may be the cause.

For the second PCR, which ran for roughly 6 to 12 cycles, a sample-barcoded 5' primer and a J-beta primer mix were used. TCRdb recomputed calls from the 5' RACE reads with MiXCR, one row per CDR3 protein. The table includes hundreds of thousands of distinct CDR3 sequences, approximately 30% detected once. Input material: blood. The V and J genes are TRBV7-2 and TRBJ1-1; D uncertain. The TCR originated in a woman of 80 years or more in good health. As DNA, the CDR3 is TGTGCCAGCAGCTTAGGAGCCGAGAACACTGAAGCTTTGTTT. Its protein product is CASSLGAENTEALF.